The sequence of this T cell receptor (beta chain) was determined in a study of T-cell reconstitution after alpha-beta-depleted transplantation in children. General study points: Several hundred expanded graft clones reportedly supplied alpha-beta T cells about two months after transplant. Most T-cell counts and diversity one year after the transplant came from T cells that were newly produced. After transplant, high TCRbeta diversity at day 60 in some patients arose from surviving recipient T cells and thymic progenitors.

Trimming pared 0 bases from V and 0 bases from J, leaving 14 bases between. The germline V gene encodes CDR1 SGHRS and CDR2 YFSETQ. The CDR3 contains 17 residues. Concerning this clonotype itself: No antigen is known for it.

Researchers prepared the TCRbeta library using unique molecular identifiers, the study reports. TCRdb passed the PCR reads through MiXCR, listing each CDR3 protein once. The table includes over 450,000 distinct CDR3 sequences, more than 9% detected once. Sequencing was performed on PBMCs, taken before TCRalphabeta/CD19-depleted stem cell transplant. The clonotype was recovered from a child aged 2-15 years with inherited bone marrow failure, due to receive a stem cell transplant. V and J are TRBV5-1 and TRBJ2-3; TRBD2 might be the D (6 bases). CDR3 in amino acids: CASSLGAGPDSTDTQYF. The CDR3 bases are TGCGCCAGCAGCTTGGGGGCGGGGCCCGATAGCACAGATACGCAGTATTTT.